This TCR beta chain was sequenced in a study of spatial heterogeneity in lung cancer. Study-wide background: Detection consistently captured more beta-chain sequences than alpha-chain sequences.

The table lists this clonotype with many counts. TCRdb fed the 5' RACE reads into MiXCR, producing one record per CDR3 protein. The sample lists 45,000 to 65,000 distinct CDR3 sequences, more than 6.5% occurring once. The CDR3 consists of 13 residues. Germline CDR1 is KGHSH and CDR2 is LQKENI. The germline V and J ends were trimmed by 1 base and 5 bases, with 5 bases remaining between them. Described time point: sample taken at primary tumor resection. No cells were sorted before sequencing. The whole RNA sequenced was extracted from tumor, nontumor lung or frozen PBMC. This clonotype originated in a female donor with early-stage non-small cell lung cancer. The chain links TRBV18 to TRBJ2-2, with D unresolved. Sequencing was performed on PBMCs, taken at surgery. CDR3 nucleotide sequence: TGTGCCAGCTCACCACAGAGAACCGGGGAGCTGTTTTTT. This sequence encodes CASSPQRTGELFF.